This paragraph covers one T cell receptor (beta chain) sequence. Its specific antigen is unknown. Nothing much larger sits one base from this clone, and base qualities are not available. The library relied on the immunoSEQ multiplex PCR assay. In most patients, genomic DNA was isolated using the Qiagen DNeasy Blood and Tissue Kit and sent frozen to Adaptive Biotechnologies for TCR sequencing. High-throughput TCR-beta CDR3 sequencing of genomic DNA from most patients was performed by Adaptive Biotechnologies. The study's own analysis went as follows. Adaptive's ImmunoSEQ software supplied the TCR sequencing data for about 18 patients, while MiXCR and VDJtools were used to process three other patients. To correct CD4 versus CD8 sorting errors, sequences present in both subsets at a frequency ratio below 5:1 were removed. CDR3 nucleotide sequences shared between donor and recipient were removed because their origin could not be assigned. Alloreactive clones required at least 2-fold expansion over unstimulated cells and minimum CFSE-low frequency of 0.002% (template counts) or 0.001% (read counts). Clones were considered mappable if detected in sequenced pre-transplant spleen, lymph node, or MLR CFSE-low populations of the donor or recipient. The cumulative frequency of alloreactive clones was calculated as a percentage of all sequences, weighted by copy number. As stored in TCRdb, this immuneACCESS dataset retains in-frame rearrangements with V and J assigned. A fraction of the clones does not appear; measured against another copy, unresolved V genes explain less than half of the discrepancy, and the remainder lacks a known reason. Clone size and the V and J calls come from that table; the DNA yielded D and trimming. This sample comprises approximately 97,000 clones, roughly 91% of them detected only once. About 0.18% of the sample lies in the top ten.

CDR1 and CDR2 are drawn from the germline V gene: SGHTA, FQGNSA. V is pared back by 3 bases and J by 6 bases, with 12 bases lying between the germline termini. From cysteine to phenylalanine, the CDR3 is 14 amino acids long. CDR3 DNA is the only sequence kept; it has 42 bases, read in frame from the first base. This sample was taken from a study of graft-versus-host responses after intestinal transplantation (dated by TCRdb to the early 2020s). General notes on the study: The transplants that recipients received were multivisceral, liver-intestinal, or isolated intestinal. Every recipient was given anti-thymocyte globulin induction, then maintenance tacrolimus and steroids for 2 to 4 years. Graft-versus-host and host-versus-graft alloreactive T cell clones were tracked in the graft, circulation and bone marrow after intestinal transplantation using bulk TCR-beta CDR3 sequencing. Alloreactive clones were identified by sequencing pre-transplant mixed lymphocyte reaction products and comparing these products with unstimulated pre-transplant donor and recipient T cells. The cohort enrolled about two dozen intestinal transplant recipients, one of whom was a retransplant, and 3 patients without pretransplant specimens were excluded. Donor T cell macrochimerism was defined as a peak of at least 4% donor T cells among recipient peripheral blood mononuclear cells. Instead of going to the commercial service, samples from a few later patients were sequenced in-house on an Illumina MiSeq and processed with MiXCR. The investigation overall reported the following: GvH clones turned up in recipient bone marrow, with some appearing earlier in ileal mucosa or blood, a pattern consistent with an intestinal mucosal origin. Peak levels of circulating GvH clones were associated with declines in HvG clones early after transplant. In the allografts of patients with donor T cell macrochimerism, GvH to HvG T cell clonal ratios were high. The relatively low number and heterogeneity of intestinal transplant patients limited the conclusions.

According to the study, the label for this sample's time point signals: cells obtained before transplantation from donor or recipient. CD3+CD4+ and CD3+CD8+ populations were FACS-sorted from unstimulated pre-transplant donor and recipient cells taken from spleen or lymph nodes. The sequence derives from a human donor who was the organ donor for an intestinal transplant. The V and J segments used are TRBV7-2 and TRBJ1-5; a weak D assignment points to TRBD1 (5 bases agree). Sample: unstimulated CD4+ T cells sorted from spleen or lymph node cells, taken before transplant. The DNA sequence reads TGTGCCAGCAGCTTGGGCCAGGGAAGTCAGCCCCAGCATTTT. This translates into CASSLGQGSQPQHF. The CDR3, completed at both ends by the reference TRBV7-2 and TRBJ1-5 genes, gives the full variable domain GAGVSQSPSNKVTEKGKDVELRCDPISGHTALYWYRQSLGQGLEFLIYFQGNSAPDKSGLPSDRFSAERTGGSVSTLTIQRTQQEDSAVYLCASSLGQGSQPQHFGDGTRLSIL.